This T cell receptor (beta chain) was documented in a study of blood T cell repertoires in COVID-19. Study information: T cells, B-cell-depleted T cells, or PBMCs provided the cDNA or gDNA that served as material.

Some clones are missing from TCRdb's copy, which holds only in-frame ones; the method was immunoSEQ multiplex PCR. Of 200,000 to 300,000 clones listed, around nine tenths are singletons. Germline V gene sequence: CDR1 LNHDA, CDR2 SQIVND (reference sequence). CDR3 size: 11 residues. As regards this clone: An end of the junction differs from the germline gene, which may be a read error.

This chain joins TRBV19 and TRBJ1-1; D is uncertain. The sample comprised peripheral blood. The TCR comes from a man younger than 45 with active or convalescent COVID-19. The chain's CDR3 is CATERNIEAFF. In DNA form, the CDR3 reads TGTGCCACCGAGCGGAACATTGAAGCTTTCTTT. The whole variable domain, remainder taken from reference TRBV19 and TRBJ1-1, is DGGITQSPKYLFRKEGQNVTLSCEQNLNHDAMYWYRQDPGQGLRLIYYSQIVNDFQKGDIAEGYSVSREKKESFPLTVTSAQKNPTAFYLCATERNIEAFFGQGTRLTVV.